One T cell receptor (beta chain) is described in this entry. This clone was counted once. It has no known antigen specificity. The sample holds no much larger clone one base away, and base qualities are not on file. The data were taken from a study of blood T cell repertoires in COVID-19 (dated by TCRdb to the early 2020s). With regard to the full study: The collaborator samples originated in the United States, Italy and Spain and spanned the acute and convalescent phases of COVID-19. Subjects who had been exposed to COVID-19, were actively infected with it, or had recovered from it provided the deeply sampled blood TCRbeta repertoires that made up the dataset. The samples were drawn from the first 160 participants of the ongoing ImmuneRACE study and from 1,254 subjects provided by 6 global collaborators. HLA class I and class II types, where available, came from metadata supplied by the sample provider rather than from assay-based typing. The repertoires were made available in a free public database intended to serve as a resource for research on the immune response to SARS-CoV-2. Nearly every sample came with metadata listing a de-identified subject ID, COVID-19 status, age in years and sex. The material from the prospective study consisted of cDNA or gDNA derived from T cells, B-cell-depleted T cells, or PBMCs.

On the study overall, not on this receptor specifically: The quantity of clinical and demographic metadata differed by source and by participant and was supplied without curation.

Whole blood was collected in K2EDTA tubes by collaborating institutions according to the institutions' own protocols. For TCRbeta analysis, collaborators shipped samples in one of three forms: frozen whole blood, isolated PBMCs, or DNA extracted from either of those sample types. The immunoSEQ Assay, a bias-controlled multiplex PCR, was used to amplify TCRbeta CDR3 regions from genomic DNA. In the source study's methods: Nucleated cell counts per sample were estimated from amplification of reference gene primers within the assay. Sequence reads were collapsed and filtered to measure the absolute abundance of every unique TCRbeta CDR3 rearrangement. For each sample, productive Simpson clonality was calculated as the square root of Simpson's diversity index over productive rearrangements. Sourced from immuneACCESS, this table was stored by TCRdb with only in-frame sequences that have V and J called. A share of the clones is absent; for the studies checked, an unresolved V gene accounts for under half, and the remainder has no known explanation. V, J and clone size are those of that table, while D and trimming were read from the DNA. The sample contains under 150,000 clones, approximately 80% of them found a single time. The ten largest clones represent approximately 6.1% of the sample.

Trimming costs V 6 bases and J 5 bases, and their ends lie 12 bases apart. Including cysteine and phenylalanine, the CDR3 has 13 amino acids. Kept here is only the CDR3 DNA, which spans 39 bases and is read in frame from base 1. The germline V gene (reference sequence) yields LGHDT for CDR1 and YNNKEL for CDR2. The clonotype was recovered from a human donor in a cohort sampled during active COVID-19. Recombination linked TRBV3-1 (or the pseudogene TRBV3-2) to TRBJ2-3; tentative D gene TRBD2, with 6 bases matching. The specimen was peripheral blood. The CDR3 amino acid sequence is: CASSPRRGDTQYF. The DNA sequence is TGTGCCAGCAGTCCTCGGAGGGGAGATACGCAGTATTTT.